This T cell receptor beta chain stems from a study of cytomegalovirus exposure and HLA in healthy donors. This CDR3 contains 15 residues. Germline V gene lookup returns CDR1 SEHNR and CDR2 FQNEAQ (reference sequence). V lost 5 bases, J lost 1 base, and 4 bases stayed unmatched. Study results and caveats: Later analysis revealed greater clonal expansion in HLA-associated TCR beta chains than in equally common others. Under in vitro conditions, a few CMV-associated chains were confirmed as specific for CMV antigens. In a later analysis, around 18,000 TCR beta sequences were associated with HLA alleles at 0.05 false discovery rate.

With regard to this clone: Its specificity is not known.

The primer mix had 60 Vbeta and 13 Jbeta primers. TCRdb's table, derived via immunoSEQ multiplex PCR, lists solely in-frame clones and lacks some. The repertoire table contains roughly 84,000 clones. The sequenced sample consisted of PBMCs. The sequence derives from a middle-aged man in good health and CMV-seronegative. V is TRBV7-9 and J is TRBJ2-1, with 8 bases matching TRBD1. Here the CDR3 reads CASSGQGASYNEQFF. DNA for the CDR3: TGTGCCAGCAGCGGCCAGGGGGCTTCCTACAATGAGCAGTTCTTC.